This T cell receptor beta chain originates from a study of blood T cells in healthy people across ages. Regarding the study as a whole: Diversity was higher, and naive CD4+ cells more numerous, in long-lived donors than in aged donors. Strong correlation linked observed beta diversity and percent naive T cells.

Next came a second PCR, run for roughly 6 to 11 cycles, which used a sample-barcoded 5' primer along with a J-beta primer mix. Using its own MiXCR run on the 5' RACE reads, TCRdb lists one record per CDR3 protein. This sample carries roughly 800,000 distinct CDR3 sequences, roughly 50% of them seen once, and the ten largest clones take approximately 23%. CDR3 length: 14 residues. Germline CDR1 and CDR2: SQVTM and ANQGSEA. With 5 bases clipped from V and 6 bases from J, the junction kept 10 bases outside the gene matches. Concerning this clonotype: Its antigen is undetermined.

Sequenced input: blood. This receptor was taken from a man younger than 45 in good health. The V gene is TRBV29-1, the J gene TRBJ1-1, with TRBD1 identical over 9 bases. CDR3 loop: CSVTGTGFFSEAFF. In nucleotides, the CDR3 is TGCAGCGTTACCGGGACAGGGTTTTTTTCTGAAGCTTTCTTT.